Each of the 26 T cell receptor beta chains below was sequenced from the same sample in a study of T cell repertoires in ileal Crohn's disease. Assay: immunoSEQ multiplex PCR; the TCRdb copy retains only in-frame clones and omits some. Among 10,000 or so clones, roughly 85% were seen once, and the ten largest hold under 20%. The sample's time point: neoterminal ileum biopsy at postoperative endoscopy, about 6 months after surgery. The specimen sequenced was ileal tissue. All receptors derive from an adult with Crohn's disease.

The chain combines TRBV11-2 with TRBJ1-2; D might be TRBD1 (6 bases). The CDR3 has 13 amino acids. Deletions cut 3 bases from V and 8 bases from J, with 13 bases between. The germline V gene has CDR1 SGHAT and CDR2 FQNNGV. CDR3 DNA sequence: TGTGCCAGCAGCTTCACCTCAGGGGAAGGCTACACCTTC. It specifies CASSFTSGEGYTF.

This chain joins TRBV6-1 and TRBJ2-3; a weak D match, TRBD2 (6 bases). V was cut by 2 bases and J by 11 bases, with 11 bases left in between. The CDR3 contains 12 residues. CDR1 and CDR2 (germline): MNHNS, SASEGT. As DNA, the CDR3 is TGTGCCAGCAGTGAATCATTCGGGGGGCAGTATTTT. Protein: CASSESFGGQYF.

This clone showed up just once. V and J are TRBV7-2 and TRBJ2-7; TRBD1 might be the D (6 bases). The CDR3 covers 11 residues. CDR1 and CDR2 (germline): SGHTA, FQGNSA. Trimming took 4 bases from V and 7 from J, leaving 8 bases between them. The CDR3 nucleotides are TGTGCCAGCAGCTCTGGACAGGAGCAGTACTTC. Translating it yields CASSSGQEQYF.

The rearrangement links TRBV2 to TRBJ1-2; 9 nucleotides agree with TRBD1. V shed 5 bases and J 4 bases; nucleotides not matched to a gene: 5. Per germline, CDR1 SNHLY and CDR2 FYNNEI. CDR3 length: 14 amino acids. CDR3 region: CASSQDRGPYGYTF. CDR3 nucleotide sequence: TGTGCCAGCAGTCAGGACAGGGGCCCCTATGGCTACACCTTC. The full variable domain, completed using reference TRBV2 and TRBJ1-2, is EPEVTQTPSHQVTQMGQEVILRCVPISNHLYFYWYRQILGQKVEFLVSFYNNEISEKSEIFDDQFSVERPDGSNFTLKIRSTKLEDSAMYFCASSQDRGPYGYTFGSGTRLTVV.

This rearrangement joins TRBV11-2 to TRBJ2-1, with 8 bases fitting TRBD2. CDR1 is SGHAT, CDR2 FQNNGV, per germline. V trimming: 3 bases; J trimming: 7 bases; junction bases outside the gene matches: 5. The CDR3 has 14 residues. The CDR3 bases are TGTGCCAGCAGCTTCCTCTTAGCGGGAAATGAGCAGTTCTTC. Protein product: CASSFLLAGNEQFF. The full variable domain, in which reference TRBV11-2 and TRBJ2-1 provide the parts outside the CDR3, is EAGVAQSPRYKIIEKRQSVAFWCNPISGHATLYWYQQILGQGPKLLIQFQNNGVVDDSQLPKDRFSAERLKGVDSTLKIQPAKLEDSAVYLCASSFLLAGNEQFFGPGTRLTVL.

About this clone: The junction does not match germline at one end; this may be a read error. The chain uses TRBV5-4 and TRBJ2-1; D is perhaps TRBD1 (6 bases). Germline V gene data show CDR1 as SGHNT and CDR2 as YYREEE (reference sequence). CDR3 length: 14 amino acids. DNA of the CDR3: TGCGCCAGCAGCCAGAACCACAGGGACAATGAGCAGTTCTTC. This gives the protein CASSQNHRDNEQFF.

The rearrangement links TRBV14 to TRBJ1-5; D remains unclear. The V and J ends lost 4 bases and 4 bases respectively, with 11 bases between them. This CDR3 has 14 amino acids. CDR1 SGHDN and CDR2 FVKESK come from the germline V gene. CDR3 nucleotide sequence: TGTGCCAGCAGCCTGTTGAGGGTTAATCAGCCCCAGCATTTT. Translated, it gives CASSLLRVNQPQHF.

This chain joins TRBV7-3 and TRBJ2-5; weak D call: TRBD2 (5 bases). This CDR3 is 14 amino acids long. V lost 3 bases and J lost 5, with 13 bases in between. Germline CDR1 and CDR2: SGHTA and FQGTGA. CDR3 DNA: TGTGCCAGCAGCTTCGCGGGCAGCCTGGAGACCCAGTACTTC. Translation gives CASSFAGSLETQYF.

This clone was observed once. The gene calls are TRBV6-1 and TRBJ2-3; 12 positions match TRBD2. The length of the CDR3 is 15 residues. V lost 2 bases to trimming and J lost 4 bases; unmatched junction nucleotides: 1. CDR1 is MNHNS and CDR2 is SASEGT in the germline V gene. As DNA, the CDR3 is TGTGCCAGCAGTGAACTAGCGGGAGGGCCAGATACGCAGTATTTT. This translates into CASSELAGGPDTQYF.

The chain recombines TRBV9 with TRBJ2-3; TRBD2 might be the D (6 bases). V was pared by 5 bases and J by 3 bases, with 16 bases between. The CDR3 extends over 15 amino acids. Germline V lookup: CDR1 SGDLS, CDR2 YYNGEE. The CDR3 bases are TGTGCCAGCAGGCCTTACGCGGGGAAGACAGATACGCAGTATTTT. Its protein product is CASRPYAGKTDTQYF.

The gene calls are TRBV10-1 and TRBJ2-5; D remains ambiguous. The CDR3 runs to 9 residues. Germline V gene data show CDR1 as WNHNN and CDR2 as SYGVQD (reference sequence). Here the CDR3 reads CSSWETQYF. The CDR3 region has the DNA TGCTCGAGCTGGGAGACCCAGTACTTC.

The CDR3 sequence: CASTRSQGGSEKLFF. CDR3 sequence (DNA): TGTGCCAGCACCAGAAGTCAGGGGGGCAGTGAAAAACTGTTTTTT. This chain uses TRBV6-1 with TRBJ1-4, with 7 bases identical to TRBD1. J was trimmed by 7 bases and V by 7 bases; bases with no gene match: 12. CDR3 length: 15 amino acids. From germline, CDR1 is MNHNS and CDR2 SASEGT.

J is TRBJ2-1 and V is TRBV10-3, with 9 bases fitting TRBD2. Germline loops: CDR1 ENHRY, CDR2 SYGVKD. The CDR3 extends over 13 amino acids. V lost 8 bases and J lost 6; bases outside the gene matches: 5. CDR3 residues: CAILAGEVNEQFF. In nucleotides, the CDR3 is TGTGCCATCTTAGCGGGAGAGGTCAATGAGCAGTTCTTC.

V gene TRBV6-4 combines with J gene TRBJ1-6, with a possible D match to TRBD1 (6 bases). CDR1 and CDR2 from the germline V gene are MRHNA and SNTAGT. V lost 6 bases to trimming and J lost 5 bases, with 20 bases between them. This CDR3 has 17 amino acids. For the CDR3, the DNA is TGTGCCAGCAGAGCGAAGCCGTGGACAGCCGATAATTCACCCCTCCACTTT. Translating gives CASRAKPWTADNSPLHF.

This chain uses TRBV27 with TRBJ2-1; D uncertain. The CDR3 totals 17 residues. Trimming stripped 6 bases from V and 4 bases from J, with 22 bases between. Looked up from germline, CDR1 is MNHEY and CDR2 is SMNVEV (reference sequence). For the CDR3, the DNA is TGTGCCAGCAGGTCCGCCGCAGGTGCCCCTCTTTACAATGAGCAGTTCTTC. Translating gives CASRSAAGAPLYNEQFF.

V is TRBV2 and J is TRBJ1-6, with no clear D. Germline lookup yields CDR1 SNHLY and CDR2 FYNNEI. Trimming removed 2 bases from V and 14 bases from J, with 10 bases in between. The CDR3 contains 12 residues. The CDR3 is CASSEYSPTLHF. In nucleotides, the CDR3 is TGTGCCAGCAGTGAATACAGCCCGACCCTCCACTTT.

CDR3 residues: CASSDTGQALYGYTF. The CDR3 DNA reads TGTGCCAGCAGTGACACGGGACAGGCCCTCTATGGCTACACCTTC. The chain links TRBV6-4 to TRBJ1-2, with 8 positions matching TRBD1. The V gene's germline CDR1 is MRHNA and CDR2 SNTAGT. Unmatched junction bases numbered 6, after V lost 2 bases and J lost 4 bases. This CDR3 is 15 amino acids long.

This clone was counted only a few times. The chain couples TRBV5-1 to TRBJ2-5; TRBD2 agrees at 8 bases. There are 17 residues in the CDR3. With V trimmed by 0 bases and J by 7 bases, 14 bases remained unmatched. Germline V lookup: CDR1 SGHRS, CDR2 YFSETQ. The CDR3 protein is CASSLDSLGLAAGTQYF. CDR3 DNA sequence: TGCGCCAGCAGCTTGGATTCCCTCGGACTAGCCGCTGGGACCCAGTACTTC. Together with reference TRBV5-1 and TRBJ2-5, the CDR3 gives the full variable domain: KAGVTQTPRYLIKTRGQQVTLSCSPISGHRSVSWYQQTPGQGLQFLFEYFSETQRNKGNFPGRFSGRQFSNSRSEMNVSTLELGDSALYLCASSLDSLGLAAGTQYFGPGTRLLVL.

The V and J genes are TRBV19 and TRBJ1-1; tentatively, D is TRBD1 (5 bases). V was shortened by 3 bases and J by 4 bases, with 9 bases between the two germline ends. This CDR3 contains 13 residues. The V gene's germline CDR1 is LNHDA and CDR2 SQIVND (reference sequence). The CDR3 reads CASSIQGGTEAFF. The CDR3 DNA reads TGTGCCAGTAGTATTCAGGGTGGCACTGAAGCTTTCTTT.

The chain couples TRBV5-1 to TRBJ2-1; 9 bases match TRBD2. CDR3 length: 14 residues. CDR1 and CDR2 (germline): SGHRS, YFSETQ. Trimming took 4 bases from V and 3 from J; bases not matched to a gene: 2. CDR3 sequence (DNA): TGCGCCAGCAGCCTAGCGGGAAACTACAATGAGCAGTTCTTC. Translated, it gives CASSLAGNYNEQFF.

The genes are TRBV10-3 and TRBJ2-7, with 8 bases matching TRBD1. The CDR3 loop spans 15 amino acids. V shed 3 bases and J 2 bases; nucleotides not matched to a gene: 6. The germline CDR1 and CDR2 sequences are ENHRY and SYGVKD. This CDR3 reads CAISDFRGQPYEQYF. CDR3 coding DNA: TGTGCCATCAGTGACTTCAGGGGGCAGCCCTACGAGCAGTACTTC.

The chain is built from TRBV9 and TRBJ2-2; TRBD2 matches 7 bases. The CDR3 has 13 residues. V dropped 5 bases and J dropped 5; count of bases not matched to a gene: 3. Germline lookup yields CDR1 SGDLS and CDR2 YYNGEE. DNA for the CDR3: TGTGCCAGCAGGGGGGGGAGAACCGGGGAGCTGTTTTTT. The encoded protein is CASRGGRTGELFF.

The rearrangement joins TRBV23-1 to TRBJ2-2, with 9 nucleotides matching TRBD1. TRBV23-1 is given ORF status, its function remaining uncertain. The CDR3 has 19 amino acids. The V and J ends lost 2 bases and 0 bases, in that order; junction bases with no gene match: 10. The DNA of the CDR3 is TGCGCCAGCAGTCAACCTGACAGGGGGGTCTTCCCGAACACCGGGGAGCTGTTTTTT. Its translation is CASSQPDRGVFPNTGELFF.

V gene TRBV14 combines with J gene TRBJ2-7; 9 bases match TRBD1. V was pared by 4 bases and J by 4 bases, with 8 bases of the junction left unmatched. The CDR3 contains 15 residues. CDR1 and CDR2 from the germline V gene are SGHDN and FVKESK. The CDR3 protein is CASSRPGQGLYEQYF. Here the CDR3 DNA reads TGTGCCAGCAGCCGACCGGGACAGGGACTGTACGAGCAGTACTTC.

Here the CDR3 DNA reads TGTGCCAGCAGCTCCTACACAGATACGCAGTATTTT. The encoded protein is CASSSYTDTQYF. The chain links TRBV11-2 to TRBJ2-3, with D unclear. CDR1 and CDR2 (germline): SGHAT, FQNNGV. This CDR3 comprises 12 residues. Trimming removed 4 bases from V and 2 bases from J, with 4 bases in between.

The chain is built from TRBV7-2 and TRBJ2-7, with 7 bases lining up with TRBD2. Germline V gene data show CDR1 as SGHTA and CDR2 as FQGNSA. With V trimmed by 7 bases and J by 7 bases, 13 bases remained unmatched. The CDR3 contains 14 residues. In DNA form, the CDR3 reads TGTGCCAGCACCCGAGGACTAGGCGCTGGAGAGCAGTACTTC. Translated, it gives CASTRGLGAGEQYF.